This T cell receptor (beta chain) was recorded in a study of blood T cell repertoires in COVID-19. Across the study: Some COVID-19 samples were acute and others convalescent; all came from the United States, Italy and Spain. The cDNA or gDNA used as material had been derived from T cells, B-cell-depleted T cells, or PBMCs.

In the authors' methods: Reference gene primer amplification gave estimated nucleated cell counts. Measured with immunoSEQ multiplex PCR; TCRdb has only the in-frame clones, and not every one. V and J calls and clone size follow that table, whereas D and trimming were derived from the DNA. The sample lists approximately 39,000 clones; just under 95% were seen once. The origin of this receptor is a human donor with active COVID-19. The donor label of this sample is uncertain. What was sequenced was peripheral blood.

The CDR3 bases are TGTGCCAGCTCACCAGCCCTACCGGGAGCCGGAAACACCATATATTTT. It is translated as CASSPALPGAGNTIYF. The genes are TRBV18 and TRBJ1-3; no reliable D call. Germline-derived CDR1 and CDR2 are KGHSH and LQKENI. The V and J ends lost 2 bases and 4 bases respectively, with 15 bases between them. The CDR3 has 16 residues.